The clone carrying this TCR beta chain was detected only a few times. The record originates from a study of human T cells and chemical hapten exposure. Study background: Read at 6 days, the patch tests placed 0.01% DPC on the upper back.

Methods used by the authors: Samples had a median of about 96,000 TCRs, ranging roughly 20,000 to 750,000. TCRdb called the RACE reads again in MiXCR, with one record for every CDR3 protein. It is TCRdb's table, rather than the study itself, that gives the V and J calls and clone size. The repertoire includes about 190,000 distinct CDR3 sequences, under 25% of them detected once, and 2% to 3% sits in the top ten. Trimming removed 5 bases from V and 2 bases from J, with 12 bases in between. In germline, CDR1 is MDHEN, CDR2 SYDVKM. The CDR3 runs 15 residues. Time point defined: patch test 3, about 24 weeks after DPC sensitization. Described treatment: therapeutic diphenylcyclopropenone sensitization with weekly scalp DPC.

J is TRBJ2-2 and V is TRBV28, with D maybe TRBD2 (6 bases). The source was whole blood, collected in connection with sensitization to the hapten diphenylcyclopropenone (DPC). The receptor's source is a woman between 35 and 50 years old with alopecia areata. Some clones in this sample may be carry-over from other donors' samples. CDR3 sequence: CASSPRDFNTGELFF. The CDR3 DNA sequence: TGTGCCAGCAGTCCCCGGGACTTTAACACCGGGGAGCTGTTTTTT.